This TCR beta chain was recovered during a study of CD8 T cells in ankylosing spondylitis. This CDR3 is 11 amino acids long. Turning to this clonotype: The target antigen is unknown. One junction end does not reproduce the germline sequence, and a read error may be involved.

Making use of molecular barcodes, quantitative 5'-RACE generated TCR beta libraries. TCRdb re-called the 5' RACE reads with MiXCR, one entry per CDR3 protein. The sample includes 350,000 to 450,000 distinct CDR3 sequences, roughly 22% of them seen just once. Study-level findings and limits: Significantly higher representation of disease-linked clones was reported for matched ankylosing spondylitis synovial fluid.

The TCR originated in a male donor with ankylosing spondylitis or in good health (not recorded which). Sequenced material: blood, either unsorted or a sorted T cell fraction (not recorded which). This rearrangement joins TRBV12-3 or TRBV12-4 to TRBJ2-5; no firm D call. As DNA, the CDR3 is TGTGCCAGCAGTTATGGGCCGCTATTAGACTTC. This sequence encodes CASSYGPLLDF.